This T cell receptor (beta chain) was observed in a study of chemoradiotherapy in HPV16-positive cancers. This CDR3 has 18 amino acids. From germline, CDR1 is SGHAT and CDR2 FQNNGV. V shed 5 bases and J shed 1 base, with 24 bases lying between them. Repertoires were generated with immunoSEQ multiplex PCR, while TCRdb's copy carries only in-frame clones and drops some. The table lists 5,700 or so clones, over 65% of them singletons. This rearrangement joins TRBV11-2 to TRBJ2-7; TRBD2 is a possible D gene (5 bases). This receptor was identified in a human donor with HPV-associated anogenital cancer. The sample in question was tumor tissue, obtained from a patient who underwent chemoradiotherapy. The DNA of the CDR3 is TGTGCCAGCAGCCTCCCCCCTCTTTTAGCGACCTCTTCCTACGAGCAGTACTTC. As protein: CASSLPPLLATSSYEQYF.